This TCR beta chain was retrieved from a study of CD8+ T cells in alopecia areata. Turning to the study itself: Twice daily, treated patients received 5 to 10 mg of oral tofacitinib.

Findings and caveats of the study: Tofacitinib significantly reduced both scalp clonality and expanded CD8+ clones among the top 100. Having just one nonresponder leaves the connection between baseline CD8+ expansion and response unresolved.

Documented treatment: oral pan-JAK inhibitor, 5-10 mg twice daily. Alopecia areata patients provided lesional scalp punch biopsies and peripheral blood, both collected for the study. On this clone: What it recognizes is unknown.

Sequencing relied on a cDNA template that was reverse transcribed from extracted RNA. Sequencing was performed with immunoSEQ multiplex PCR; in TCRdb, only in-frame clones are kept and a portion is missing. The table records some 210,000 clones, approximately 65% of them present only once. Germline V gene sequence: CDR1 SEHNR, CDR2 FQNEAQ (reference sequence). The CDR3 spans 15 residues. Unmatched junction bases numbered 6, after V lost 5 bases and J lost 3 bases. V and J are TRBV7-9 and TRBJ2-7; TRBD2 matches 11 bases. Sequenced material: CD4+ T cells sorted from blood, taken at approximately week 45, from a patient treated with tofacitinib. This receptor was taken from a human donor with alopecia areata. In nucleotides, the CDR3 is TGTGCCAGCAGCATCTCTAGCGGGGGGATCTACGAGCAGTACTTC. Encoded protein: CASSISSGGIYEQYF. Full variable domain (remainder filled in from reference TRBV7-9 and TRBJ2-7): DTGVSQNPRHKITKRGQNVTFRCDPISEHNRLYWYRQTLGQGPEFLTYFQNEAQLEKSRLLSDRFSAERPKGSFSTLEIQRTEQGDSAMYLCASSISSGGIYEQYFGPGTRLTVT.